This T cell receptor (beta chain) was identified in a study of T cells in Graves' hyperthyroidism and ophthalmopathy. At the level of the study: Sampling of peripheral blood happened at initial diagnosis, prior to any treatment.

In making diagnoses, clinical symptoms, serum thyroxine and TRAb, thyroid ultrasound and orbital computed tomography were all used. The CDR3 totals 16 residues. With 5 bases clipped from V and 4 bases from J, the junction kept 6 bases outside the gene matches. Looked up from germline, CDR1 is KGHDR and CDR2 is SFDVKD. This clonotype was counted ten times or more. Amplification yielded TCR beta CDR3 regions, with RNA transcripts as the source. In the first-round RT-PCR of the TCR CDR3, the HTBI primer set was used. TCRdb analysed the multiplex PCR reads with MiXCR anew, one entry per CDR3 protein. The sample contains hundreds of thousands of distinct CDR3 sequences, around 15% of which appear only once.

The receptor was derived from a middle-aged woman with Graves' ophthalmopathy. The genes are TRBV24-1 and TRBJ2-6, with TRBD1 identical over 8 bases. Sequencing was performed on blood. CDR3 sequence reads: CATSGTGSSGANVLTF. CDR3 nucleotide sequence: TGTGCCACCAGTGGGACAGGGAGTTCGGGGGCCAACGTCCTGACTTTC.